One sample yielded the 21 T cell receptor beta chains listed below, sequenced in a study of T cells in Graves' hyperthyroidism and ophthalmopathy (dated by TCRdb to about 2019). Library preparation employed multiplex PCR. Sequencing took place on an Illumina HiSeq 2000. The TCR beta CDR3 regions were amplified from the RNA transcripts. The TCR CDR3 was subjected to a first round of RT-PCR using the HTBI primer set and the Qiagen OneStep RT-PCR kit. TCRdb ran its own pipeline on the public reads, namely fastp trimming at Q25 and MiXCR clone calling, and kept in-frame beta chains. Every CDR3 protein is listed once, alongside the most common genes and DNA of its rows. Within this sample are roughly 45,000 distinct CDR3 sequences, with 49% of them counted one time only. Roughly 32% of the sample is held by the ten biggest clonotypes. Sequenced: peripheral blood or thyroid tissue (not recorded which). The receptors were sampled from a woman aged 45 to 65 with Graves' hyperthyroidism.

This chain joins TRBV7-3 and TRBJ2-7; D is ambiguous. The V gene's germline CDR1 is SGHTA and CDR2 FQGTGA. The CDR3 loop spans 13 amino acids. CDR3 bases: TGTGTCGGCAGCTTAGGCCCTAATCACGAGCAGTACTTC. Its protein is CVGSLGPNHEQYF. Full variable domain (outside the CDR3, taken from reference TRBV7-3 and TRBJ2-7): GAGVSQTPSNKVTEKGKYVELRCDPISGHTALYWYRQSLGQGPEFLIYFQGTGAADDSGLPNDRFFAVRPEGSVSTLKIQRTERGDSAVYLCVGSLGPNHEQYFGPGTRLTVT.

This clonotype was seen many times. The genes are TRBV20-1 and TRBJ2-7; TRBD1 agrees at 9 bases. CDR1 and CDR2 (germline): DFQATT, SNEGSKA (reference sequence). CDR3 size: 15 residues. J gave up 5 bases and V 5 bases, and 13 bases lay outside the gene matches. The CDR3 DNA follows: TGCAGTGCTTTGTGGGGGACAGGGAAATTCAACGAGCAGTACTTC. Translating gives CSALWGTGKFNEQYF.

Notes on this clonotype: Possible read error: a much larger clone is one base away. The CDR3 here is CASSFSFGGNTIHF. CDR3 in DNA: TGTGCCAGCAGTTTTAGTTTTGGAGGAAACACCATACATTTT. The chain employs TRBV28 and TRBJ1-3; no firm D call. CDR1 and CDR2 (germline): MDHEN, SYDVKM. The CDR3 is 14 residues long.

This clonotype was seen only once. The chain recombines TRBV7-8 with TRBJ1-2; tentatively, D is TRBD1 (5 bases). V lost 5 bases, J lost 8 bases, and 12 bases lay in between. The length of the CDR3 is 12 residues. Germline V gene lookup returns CDR1 SGHVS and CDR2 FQNEAQ. CDR3 sequence reads: CASSLGARGYTF. CDR3 nucleotides: TGTGCCAGCAGCCTCGGGGCACGAGGCTACACCTTC.

This clonotype was counted once. The gene calls are TRBV29-1 and TRBJ1-2; D is perhaps TRBD1 (5 bases). Germline V CDR1 and CDR2: SQVTM, ANQGSEA. Trimming stripped 8 bases from V and 4 bases from J, with 11 bases between. There are 11 residues in the CDR3. The CDR3 region is CSIGTAYGYTF. Written as DNA, the CDR3 is TGCAGCATCGGGACGGCCTATGGCTACACCTTC.

Concerning this clonotype itself: One junction end does not reproduce the germline sequence, and a read error may be involved. The V gene is TRBV12-3 or TRBV12-4, the J gene TRBJ2-2; 8 bases are shared with TRBD2. The CDR3 length is 15 residues. DNA for the CDR3: TGTGCCATCAGTTGGGGACTAGTGAACACCGGGGAGCTGTTTTTT. Translating it yields CAISWGLVNTGELFF.

This clonotype was counted once. The CDR3 loop is CASNHMGAGRLTYEHF. DNA for the CDR3: TGTGCCAGCAACCATATGGGGGCAGGGCGGCTCACCTACGAGCATTTT. This rearrangement joins TRBV6-4 to TRBJ1-5; D may be TRBD1 (6 bases). The CDR3 runs to 16 residues. Trimming took 7 bases from V and 14 from J, leaving 30 bases between them. The germline gives CDR1 MRHNA, CDR2 SNTAGT.

This clonotype was found many times. V usage is TRBV7-2 and J usage is TRBJ1-5; TRBD1 might be the D (5 bases). Per germline, CDR1 SGHTA and CDR2 FQGNSA. The CDR3 sequence is 15 residues long. Trimming pared 3 bases from V and 3 bases from J, leaving 12 bases between. CDR3 sequence (DNA): TGTGCCAGCAGCTTGGGACCGCAAATCAATCAGCCCCAGCATTTT. It yields the protein CASSLGPQINQPQHF.

A remark on this clonotype: The missing conserved phenylalanine or tryptophan at the end of this CDR3 makes a read error likely. V usage is TRBV7-9 and J usage is TRBJ2-7; D call uncertain. Trimming removed 5 bases at V and 4 bases at J, with 12 bases between. Germline values: CDR1 SEHNR, CDR2 FQNEAQ (reference sequence). The CDR3 runs 13 residues. The CDR3 nucleotides are TGTGCCAGCAGCGAGCAGGAGAATTACGAGCAGTACCTC. The encoded protein is CASSEQENYEQYL.

This clonotype was found many times. This chain connects TRBV4-1 to TRBJ1-1; unclear D gene. This CDR3 has 14 residues. V was shortened by 3 bases and J by 3 bases, with 11 bases between the two germline ends. Per germline, CDR1 MGHRA and CDR2 YSYEKL. The CDR3 spells CASSQLGGDTEAFF. CDR3 coding DNA: TGCGCCAGCAGCCAGTTGGGTGGCGACACTGAAGCTTTCTTT.

The chain carries TRBV11-1 and TRBJ1-2; D not resolved. CDR1 and CDR2 (germline): SGHAT, FQDESV (reference sequence). V lost 3 bases, J lost 5 bases, and 7 bases lay in between. There are 12 residues in the CDR3. The CDR3 here is CASSFAAYGYTF. Written as DNA, the CDR3 is TGTGCCAGCAGCTTCGCCGCATATGGCTACACCTTC. Supplemented by reference TRBV11-1 and TRBJ1-2, the full variable domain reads EAEVAQSPRYKITEKSQAVAFWCDPISGHATLYWYRQILGQGPELLVQFQDESVVDDSQLPKDRFSAERLKGVDSTLKIQPAELGDSAMYLCASSFAAYGYTFGSGTRLTVV.

This clonotype was detected ten times or more. It may be a read error: a sequence one base away is much more abundant. This chain uses TRBV2 with TRBJ1-5; unclear D gene. V lost 8 bases, J lost 7 bases, and 18 bases lay in between. Germline values: CDR1 SNHLY, CDR2 FYNNEI. This CDR3 has 14 amino acids. In nucleotides, the CDR3 is TGTGCCAGCGACCGGTTCGATACTGGACAGCCCCAGCATTTT. This codes for CASDRFDTGQPQHF. Full variable domain (missing parts from reference TRBV2 and TRBJ1-5): EPEVTQTPSHQVTQMGQEVILRCVPISNHLYFYWYRQILGQKVEFLVSFYNNEISEKSEIFDDQFSVERPDGSNFTLKIRSTKLEDSAMYFCASDRFDTGQPQHFGDGTRLSIL.

The chain carries TRBV6-1 and TRBJ1-3; D gene uncertain. V lost 8 bases and J 7 bases, leaving 15 bases between the germline ends. The CDR3 is 13 residues long. The germline V gene has CDR1 MNHNS and CDR2 SASEGT. The CDR3 DNA sequence: TGTGCCAGCCTTACTTGGACGGTGAACACCATATATTTT. Encoded protein: CASLTWTVNTIYF.

The table lists this clonotype with many counts. The chain uses TRBV14 and TRBJ2-7; D unresolved. Trimming shortened V by 7 bases and J by 3 bases, and 19 bases separated the two germline ends. This CDR3 region has 15 residues. CDR1 and CDR2 from the germline V gene are SGHDN and FVKESK. CDR3 in DNA: TGTGCCAGCAATTCGATTGCGGATGCCAGCTACGAGCAGTACTTC. Amino acid sequence: CASNSIADASYEQYF. Full variable domain (outside the CDR3, taken from reference TRBV14 and TRBJ2-7): EAGVTQFPSHSVIEKGQTVTLRCDPISGHDNLYWYRRVMGKEIKFLLHFVKESKQDESGMPNNRFLAERTGGTYSTLKVQPAELEDSGVYFCASNSIADASYEQYFGPGTRLTVT.

This rearrangement joins TRBV2 to TRBJ2-7; 11 nucleotides agree with TRBD2. Germline assignment: CDR1 SNHLY and CDR2 FYNNEI. This CDR3 has 16 residues. The V gene end was trimmed by 2 bases and the J gene end by 3 bases; junction bases not matched to a gene: 6. The CDR3 sequence: CASSEFTSGSRYEQYF. In nucleotides, the CDR3 is TGTGCCAGCAGTGAATTTACTAGCGGGAGCCGCTACGAGCAGTACTTC.

The sample holds many counts of this clonotype. The rearrangement uses TRBV7-2 and TRBJ1-5, with 8 positions matching TRBD1. Germline assignment: CDR1 SGHTA and CDR2 FQGNSA. The CDR3 consists of 17 residues. Trimming at V came to 1 base and at J to 6 bases, leaving 11 bases not matched to a gene. The DNA of the CDR3 is TGTGCCAGCAGCTTAGATATAGGGCCAGGGGGCGTTCAGCCCCAGCATTTT. Residues: CASSLDIGPGGVQPQHF. Based on the CDR3 plus reference TRBV7-2 and TRBJ1-5, the full variable domain is GAGVSQSPSNKVTEKGKDVELRCDPISGHTALYWYRQSLGQGLEFLIYFQGNSAPDKSGLPSDRFSAERTGGSVSTLTIQRTQQEDSAVYLCASSLDIGPGGVQPQHFGDGTRLSIL.

Ten or more counts support this clonotype. Here the CDR3 DNA reads TGTGCCAGCAGTTACTCGAGGAGGGGGAGGTTCGGAAGCACTGAAGCTTTCTTT. Translating it yields CASSYSRRGRFGSTEAFF. The chain recombines TRBV6-6 with TRBJ1-1, with D tentatively TRBD1 (6 bases). The ends were cut back, 0 bases at V and 4 bases at J, with 21 bases in the middle. Germline CDR1 and CDR2: MNHNY and SVGAGI (reference sequence). This CDR3 is 18 amino acids long.

Regarding this clonotype: No conserved phenylalanine or tryptophan is present at the end of the CDR3, so a read error is the likely explanation. The DNA is left out, because the CDR3 cannot be placed on it with certainty; the CDR3 is given as TCRdb lists it. This chain links TRBV7-6 with TRBJ2-5; the D call in the table, TRBD1, was not verified against the DNA. The CDR3 extends over 9 residues, inclusive of both ends. CDR1 and CDR2 (germline): SGHVS, FNYEAQ. The CDR3 region is CASSLAGHT.

This clonotype was counted ten times or more. V is TRBV2 and J is TRBJ2-3; D is tentatively TRBD1 or TRBD2 (9 bases each). The V gene's germline CDR1 is SNHLY and CDR2 FYNNEI. Trimming took 6 bases from V and 2 from J, leaving 24 bases between them. This CDR3 is 18 amino acids long. The CDR3 loop reads CASSWDRATSGATDTQYF. The DNA for the CDR3 is TGTGCCAGCAGCTGGGACAGGGCGACTAGCGGAGCCACAGATACGCAGTATTTT.

This chain joins TRBV6-1 and TRBJ1-5, with 9 bases that match TRBD1. Germline values: CDR1 MNHNS, CDR2 SASEGT. The V and J ends lost 1 base and 11 bases, in that order; junction bases with no gene match: 15. The CDR3 extends over 17 amino acids. The CDR3 loop reads CASSEEPTGGYQETQHF. Written as DNA, the CDR3 is TGTGCCAGCAGTGAAGAACCGACAGGGGGATACCAAGAGACCCAGCATTTT.

The rearrangement uses TRBV20-1 and TRBJ1-1; possible D gene TRBD1, 6 bases. Germline CDR1 and CDR2: DFQATT and SNEGSKA (reference sequence). The CDR3 spans 15 residues. Trimming cost V 2 bases and J 7 bases, with 20 bases left between them. Here the CDR3 reads CSARLGGGSGVEAFF. DNA of the CDR3: TGCAGTGCTAGATTAGGGGGAGGGAGTGGGGTTGAAGCTTTCTTT.